The 2 T cell receptor beta chains presented below share a single source sample, sequenced in a study of Graves' ophthalmopathy and Graves' hyperthyroidism. Amplifying from RNA transcripts, the study obtained TCR beta CDR3 regions. Second-round multiplex PCR came after a first-round RT-PCR that employed HTBI primers. A single record per CDR3 protein comes from TCRdb applying MiXCR to the multiplex PCR reads. The sample yields almost 40,000 distinct CDR3 sequences, roughly 52% seen once. The specimen sequenced was peripheral blood. The receptors derive from an adult woman with stable Graves' hyperthyroidism.

This clonotype was recorded once. This chain links TRBV10-3 with TRBJ2-2; TRBD2 might be the D (5 bases). The CDR3 consists of 14 residues. Trimming took off 10 bases at V and 4 bases at J, with 16 bases between the two ends. In germline, CDR1 is ENHRY, CDR2 SYGVKD. The DNA of the CDR3 is TGTGCCACGACACGGGATATGAGCACCGGGGAGCTGTTTTTT. Translated: CATTRDMSTGELFF.

This clonotype was counted at least ten times. This sequence joins TRBV7-9 and TRBJ1-4; a weak D match, TRBD1 (5 bases). Germline lookup yields CDR1 SEHNR and CDR2 FQNEAQ (reference sequence). The CDR3 runs to 16 residues. Trimming took 0 bases from V and 3 from J, leaving 11 bases between them. This CDR3 is CASSLAVGDPNEKLFF. The CDR3, as DNA: TGTGCCAGCAGCTTAGCGGTGGGGGATCCTAATGAAAAACTGTTTTTT.